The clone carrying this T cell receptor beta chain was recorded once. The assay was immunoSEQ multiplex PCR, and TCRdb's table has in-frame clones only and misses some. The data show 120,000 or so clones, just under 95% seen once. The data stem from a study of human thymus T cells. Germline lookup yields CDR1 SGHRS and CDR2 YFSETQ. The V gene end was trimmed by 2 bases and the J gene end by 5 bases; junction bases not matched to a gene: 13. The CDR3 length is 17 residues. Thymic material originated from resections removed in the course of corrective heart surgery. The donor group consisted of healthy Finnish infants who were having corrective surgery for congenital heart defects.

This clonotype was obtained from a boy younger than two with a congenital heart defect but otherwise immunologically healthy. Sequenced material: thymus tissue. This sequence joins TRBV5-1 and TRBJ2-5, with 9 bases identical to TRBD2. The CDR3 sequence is CASSLSLSGGAGETQYF. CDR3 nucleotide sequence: TGCGCCAGCAGCTTATCCCTTAGCGGGGGCGCGGGGGAGACCCAGTACTTC.